This passage covers 21 T cell receptor beta chains from one sample sequenced in a study of cytomegalovirus exposure and HLA in healthy donors. Primers for the PCR totalled 60 Vbeta and 13 Jbeta. Using immunoSEQ multiplex PCR, the repertoire was profiled, and TCRdb retains in-frame clones only, with some absent. Of 200,000 to 300,000 clones detected, 80% to 85% appear once; the ten largest clones hold less than 8.5%. Input material: PBMCs. These receptor sequences come from a woman aged 60-75 years in good health and CMV-seropositive.

The rearrangement uses TRBV28 and TRBJ1-1; perhaps TRBD1 as D (5 bases). There are 16 residues in the CDR3. Trimming cost V 5 bases and J 8 bases, with 24 bases left between them. The V gene's germline CDR1 is MDHEN and CDR2 SYDVKM. The chain's CDR3 is CASSRTGGLEGTEAFF. CDR3 DNA: TGTGCCAGCAGTAGGACGGGAGGTTTGGAGGGGACCGAAGCTTTCTTT.

This sequence joins TRBV6-1 and TRBJ2-3; 8 bases line up with TRBD1. CDR1 and CDR2 (germline): MNHNS, SASEGT. The CDR3 consists of 15 residues. Trimming cost V 4 bases and J 2 bases; bases outside gene matches: 5. CDR3 in amino acids: CASSGYRGTTDTQYF. The DNA of the CDR3 is TGTGCCAGCAGTGGCTACAGGGGGACCACAGATACGCAGTATTTT.

This chain uses TRBV11-2 with TRBJ2-7, with 7 bases identical to TRBD2. Germline CDR1 is SGHAT and CDR2 is FQNNGV. Losses at the gene ends were 3 bases for V and 4 bases for J; bases not matched to a gene: 6. This CDR3 has 14 residues. The chain's CDR3 is CASSFASGNYEQYF. DNA of the CDR3: TGTGCCAGCAGCTTTGCTAGCGGAAATTACGAGCAGTACTTC.

CDR3 amino acids: CATSRGFTSGRDYEQYF. The CDR3 nucleotides are TGTGCCACCAGCAGAGGGTTCACTAGCGGGAGAGATTACGAGCAGTACTTC. The chain employs TRBV15 and TRBJ2-7; 11 bases agree with TRBD2. Per germline, CDR1 LNHNV and CDR2 YYDKDF (reference sequence). Trimming removed 1 base from V and 4 bases from J; junction bases left unmatched: 9. CDR3 length: 17 residues.

The gene calls are TRBV5-1 and TRBJ1-1; no clear D gene. V gave up 2 bases and J gave up 3 bases, with 11 bases separating them. CDR1 is SGHRS, CDR2 YFSETQ, per germline. The CDR3 contains 14 residues. The CDR3 DNA reads TGCGCCAGCAGCTTTGGAGGGAGGGACACTGAAGCTTTCTTT. It translates to CASSFGGRDTEAFF.

This chain links TRBV2 with TRBJ2-7, with 7 bases aligning to TRBD2. The junction had 9 bases not matched to a gene; V was cut back by 6 bases and J by 7 bases. The CDR3 covers 13 residues. CDR1 and CDR2 from the germline V gene are SNHLY and FYNNEI. CDR3 in amino acids: CASRGRGLKEQYF. The CDR3 DNA reads TGTGCCAGCAGGGGGAGGGGTCTAAAAGAGCAGTACTTC.

The genes are TRBV6-1 and TRBJ2-5; 8 bases fit TRBD1. Germline V gene data show CDR1 as MNHNS and CDR2 as SASEGT. The CDR3 length is 16 residues. The V and J ends lost 2 bases and 4 bases, in that order; junction bases with no gene match: 9. As DNA, the CDR3 is TGTGCCAGCAGTGAATGGAGACAGGGGTTAGGAGAGACCCAGTACTTC. Encoded protein: CASSEWRQGLGETQYF.

The CDR3 DNA reads as TGTGCTAGTGGCCCTGGACAGATTAATCAGCCCCAGCATTTT. It yields the protein CASGPGQINQPQHF. The V call is TRBV12-5, the J call TRBJ1-5; D might be TRBD1 (6 bases). The CDR3 totals 14 residues. The V end lost 6 bases, the J end lost 4 bases, and 13 bases lay between the germline ends. Per the germline V gene, CDR1 is LGHNT and CDR2 is FRNRAP.

The chain joins TRBV19 to TRBJ2-7; the match to TRBD2 covers 8 bases. The CDR3 is 16 amino acids. Germline values: CDR1 LNHDA, CDR2 SQIVND (reference sequence). With 1 base clipped from V and 0 bases from J, the junction kept 5 bases outside the gene matches. The CDR3 protein is CASSIVSGRASYEQYF. DNA for the CDR3: TGTGCCAGTAGTATAGTTTCCGGGAGGGCCTCCTACGAGCAGTACTTC.

A single count supports this clone. The chain employs TRBV7-9 and TRBJ2-5, with a weak D call TRBD1 (6 bases). The end of the DNA is better explained by TRBJ2-7, so the J call may be wrong. Germline assignment: CDR1 SEHNR and CDR2 FQNEAQ (reference sequence). The CDR3 consists of 15 residues. The CDR3 loop is CASSGVLQGWTEQYF. CDR3 sequence (DNA): TGTGCCAGCAGCGGGGTTTTGCAGGGGTGGACCGAGCAGTACTTC.

This chain joins TRBV2 and TRBJ2-5; D may be TRBD2 (5 bases). Trimming took 8 bases from V and 7 from J, leaving 17 bases between them. Germline V gene lookup returns CDR1 SNHLY and CDR2 FYNNEI. This CDR3 spans 13 amino acids. The CDR3 nucleotides read TGTGCCAGCGAGAAGCGGCTCGATTCGACCCAGTACTTC. Protein sequence: CASEKRLDSTQYF.

The gene calls are TRBV5-1 and TRBJ2-3, with TRBD1 matching over 8 bases. Germline-derived CDR1 and CDR2 are SGHRS and YFSETQ. The length of the CDR3 is 15 residues. V lost 1 base and J lost 5; bases outside the gene matches: 6. In DNA, the CDR3 is TGCGCCAGCAGCTTGCAGGGGGCCCTGGAAGATACGCAGTATTTT. Translated: CASSLQGALEDTQYF.

The chain carries TRBV6-5 and TRBJ1-1, with a tentative D call TRBD1 (5 bases). The germline V gene encodes CDR1 MNHEY and CDR2 SVGAGI. This CDR3 region has 16 residues. V was shortened by 2 bases and J by 0 bases, with 13 bases between the two germline ends. The CDR3 DNA sequence: TGTGCCAGCAGTTACGAATACGACAGACTGAACACTGAAGCTTTCTTT. Its translation is CASSYEYDRLNTEAFF.

The chain combines TRBV5-6 with TRBJ2-1, with a possible D match to TRBD2 (6 bases). Trimming removed 4 bases from V and 10 bases from J, with 15 bases in between. The CDR3 extends over 13 amino acids. Germline V gives CDR1 SGHDT, CDR2 YYEEEE. The CDR3 bases are TGTGCCAGCAGCCACAGCGGGCCTGCGGAGCAGTTCTTC. Translation: CASSHSGPAEQFF.

The chain couples TRBV19 to TRBJ2-3, with 7 bases lining up with TRBD1. The V gene end was trimmed by 3 bases and the J gene end by 3 bases; junction bases not matched to a gene: 6. Germline assignment: CDR1 LNHDA and CDR2 SQIVND (reference sequence). This CDR3 comprises 15 residues. The CDR3 DNA follows: TGTGCCAGTAGTATGGAAGGGGGCTTGACAGATACGCAGTATTTT. Residues: CASSMEGGLTDTQYF.

J is TRBJ2-6 and V is TRBV5-1, with 12 bases fitting TRBD2. Germline loops: CDR1 SGHRS, CDR2 YFSETQ. With V trimmed by 0 bases and J by 3 bases, 13 bases remained unmatched. The CDR3 runs to 21 residues. The CDR3 nucleotides are TGCGCCAGCAGCTTGGATGGGGGGGGGCTAGCGGGAGGGGTTGGGGCCAACGTCCTGACTTTC. Translation gives CASSLDGGGLAGGVGANVLTF.

The chain combines TRBV18 with TRBJ1-3; tentatively, D is TRBD1 (6 bases). Trimming removed 3 bases at V and 2 bases at J, with 8 bases between. This CDR3 is 14 amino acids long. The germline V gene has CDR1 KGHSH and CDR2 LQKENI. The CDR3 loop is CASSPGQTGNTIYF. The CDR3 DNA is TGTGCCAGCTCACCTGGACAGACTGGAAACACCATATATTTT.

The chain combines TRBV5-5 with TRBJ2-7, with a possible D match to TRBD1 (5 bases). The CDR3 loop spans 15 amino acids. V was shortened by 0 bases and J by 2 bases, with 12 bases between the two germline ends. Per the germline V gene, CDR1 is SGHKS and CDR2 is YYEKEE (reference sequence). For the CDR3, the DNA is TGTGCCAGCAGCTTGGTGGACAAATTCCCCTACGAGCAGTACTTC. It yields the protein CASSLVDKFPYEQYF.

This chain connects TRBV29-1 to TRBJ2-5, with TRBD2 matching 11 bases. After removal of 2 bases from V and 5 bases from J, the junction contained 4 bases not matched to a gene. This CDR3 contains 14 residues. CDR1 and CDR2 from the germline V gene are SQVTM and ANQGSEA. CDR3 coding DNA: TGCAGCGTTGAACTAGCGGGAGGTGGGGAGACCCAGTACTTC. Its translation is CSVELAGGGETQYF.

CDR3 sequence reads: CASSERRTSGRGELFF. The DNA of the CDR3 is TGTGCCAGCAGTGAAAGGAGGACTAGCGGGAGGGGGGAGCTGTTTTTT. This rearrangement joins TRBV2 to TRBJ2-2; 14 bases fit TRBD2. This CDR3 has 16 amino acids. J lost 8 bases, V lost 2 bases, and 4 bases had no gene match. Germline lookup yields CDR1 SNHLY and CDR2 FYNNEI.

This chain joins TRBV4-1 and TRBJ2-1, with 9 bases fitting TRBD1. The germline CDR1 and CDR2 sequences are MGHRA and YSYEKL. J lost 0 bases, V lost 0 bases, and 6 bases had no gene match. The CDR3 totals 18 residues. The CDR3 DNA sequence: TGCGCCAGCAGCCAAGACGGGACAGGGCCAAGCTCCTACAATGAGCAGTTCTTC. It encodes CASSQDGTGPSSYNEQFF.